A selection of T cell receptor beta chains follows, all from one sample in a study of shared clonotypes between healthy human individuals. Assay: immunoSEQ multiplex PCR; the TCRdb copy retains only in-frame clones and omits some. The sample holds about 1.9 million clones, approximately 92% seen once. The specimen sequenced was naive CD8+ T cells from PBMCs. The receptors here all came from a man younger than 35 in good health. Some clones in this sample may be carry-over from other donors' samples. Each CDR3 is given with its conserved first and last residue. A D gene is named only where the DNA matches it firmly. Size is omitted from some rows. Given values are once, few, many or a class for expanded clones.

j_gene | v_gene | d_gene | abundance | CDR3aa | CDR3nt
TRBJ2-7 | TRBV25-1 | NA | NA | CASSAGQVHF | TGTGCCAGCAGTGCGGGACAAGTCCACTTC
TRBJ1-1 | TRBV7-6 | NA | NA | CASSGEGDVTEAFF | TGTGCCAGCAGCGGCGAAGGGGATGTTACTGAAGCTTTCTTT
TRBJ2-7 | TRBV7-2 | TRBD2 | NA | CASSLVASGTYEQYF | TGTGCCAGCAGCTTAGTCGCTAGCGGGACCTACGAGCAGTACTTC
TRBJ2-7 | TRBV2 | NA | NA | CASSEARTYEQYF | TGTGCCAGCAGTGAAGCGCGCACGTACGAGCAGTACTTC
TRBJ1-1 | TRBV21-1 | NA | NA | CASSVNRDRGTNTEAFF | TGTGCCAGCAGTGTCAACAGGGACAGGGGGACAAACACTGAAGCTTTCTTT
TRBJ2-1 | TRBV10-1 | TRBD1 | NA | CASSGPEAGQEYNEQFF | TGCGCCAGCAGTGGCCCCGAGGCGGGACAGGAATACAATGAGCAGTTCTTC
TRBJ1-4 | TRBV6-5 | TRBD1 | once | CASSPQGTGVEKLFF | TGTGCCAGCAGTCCTCAGGGGACAGGGGTCGAAAAACTGTTTTTT
TRBJ2-5 | TRBV29-1 | NA | NA | CSVNLPGTQQETQYF | TGCAGCGTAAATCTCCCCGGGACACAACAAGAGACCCAGTACTTC
TRBJ2-7 | TRBV7-9 | NA | few | CASSLGGAEQYF | TGTGCCAGCAGCTTAGGAGGGGCCGAGCAGTACTTC
TRBJ2-5 | TRBV6-1 | NA | NA | CASSENWGRLETQYF | TGTGCCAGCAGTGAAAATTGGGGGCGCTTGGAGACCCAGTACTTC
TRBJ2-7 | TRBV4-1 | NA | NA | CASSQYPRSYEQYF | TGCGCCAGCAGCCAATACCCGCGGTCCTACGAGCAGTACTTC
TRBJ2-7 | TRBV27 | NA | NA | CASSFSATYEQYF | TGTGCCAGCAGTTTTAGTGCGACCTACGAGCAGTACTTC
TRBJ2-6 | TRBV9 | NA | NA | CASSAHLGDSKGGANVLTF | TGTGCCAGCAGCGCCCACCTGGGGGACTCCAAAGGGGGGGCCAACGTCCTGACTTTC
TRBJ2-7 | TRBV12-5 | NA | once | CASGPDSGLHYEQYF | TGTGCTAGTGGGCCCGACAGTGGCCTTCACTACGAGCAGTACTTC
TRBJ2-7 | TRBV9 | NA | NA | CASSVSGISEQYF | TGTGCCAGCAGCGTGTCAGGGATCAGCGAGCAGTACTTC
TRBJ2-5 | TRBV15 | TRBD2 | NA | CATSKTLAGQQETQYF | TGTGCCACCAGCAAAACACTAGCGGGACAGCAAGAGACCCAGTACTTC
TRBJ2-1 | TRBV27 | NA | once | CASSLFLYNEQFF | TGTGCCAGCAGTCTTTTTCTGTACAATGAGCAGTTCTTC
TRBJ2-1 | TRBV27 | TRBD2 | NA | CASSLRLAVSYNEQFF | TGTGCCAGCAGTTTGAGGCTAGCGGTTTCCTACAATGAGCAGTTCTTC
TRBJ1-2 | TRBV6-5 | NA | NA | CASSYLEGLGGYTF | TGTGCCAGCAGTTACTTGGAGGGATTGGGTGGCTACACCTTC
TRBJ1-2 | TRBV27 | TRBD1 | NA | CASGPTGKDGYTF | TGTGCCAGTGGCCCGACAGGGAAGGATGGCTACACCTTC
TRBJ1-2 | TRBV2 | NA | NA | CASSEAGWGKRNYGYTF | TGTGCCAGCAGTGAAGCTGGTTGGGGGAAGCGTAACTATGGCTACACCTTC
TRBJ2-7 | TRBV27 | NA | NA | CASSPSTGQMIYEQYF | TGTGCCAGCAGCCCTAGCACGGGACAAATGATCTACGAGCAGTACTTC
TRBJ2-7 | TRBV7-6 | TRBD1 | NA | CASSPRGLWEQYF | TGTGCCAGCAGCCCAAGGGGGCTGTGGGAGCAGTACTTC
TRBJ2-1 | TRBV9 | TRBD2 | NA | CASSVSASGREVGNEQFF | TGTGCCAGCAGCGTCTCGGCTAGCGGGAGGGAGGTGGGCAATGAGCAGTTCTTC
TRBJ1-1 | TRBV28 | NA | NA | CASRVLSTINTEAFF | TGTGCCAGCAGAGTTCTATCTACAATTAACACTGAAGCTTTCTTT
TRBJ2-2 | TRBV14 | NA | NA | CASSQNTGELFF | TGTGCCAGCAGCCAAAACACCGGGGAGCTGTTTTTT
TRBJ2-3 | TRBV27 | TRBD2 | NA | CASSLAGGGTDTQYF | TGTGCCAGCAGTTTAGCGGGAGGGGGCACAGATACGCAGTATTTT
TRBJ2-5 | TRBV7-7 | NA | NA | CASSQGLPGSQYF | TGTGCCAGCAGCCAGGGACTGCCCGGGTCCCAGTACTTC
TRBJ2-7 | TRBV10-3 | TRBD1 | NA | CAISETGESYEQYF | TGTGCCATCAGTGAAACAGGGGAGTCCTACGAGCAGTACTTC
TRBJ2-1 | TRBV5-1 | TRBD2 | NA | CASSPSGSLYNEQFF | TGCGCCAGCAGCCCGAGCGGGAGCCTCTACAATGAGCAGTTCTTC
TRBJ1-5 | TRBV10-3 | NA | NA | CAISDPRGGNQPQHF | TGTGCCATCAGTGACCCGAGGGGGGGCAATCAGCCCCAGCATTTT
TRBJ2-1 | TRBV27 | TRBD2 | NA | CASSLRREGHNEQFF | TGTGCCAGCAGTTTAAGGCGGGAGGGCCACAATGAGCAGTTCTTC
TRBJ2-1 | TRBV7-2 | TRBD2 | once | CASSSFGGRAGNEQFF | TGTGCCAGCAGCTCTTTTGGCGGGAGGGCCGGAAATGAGCAGTTCTTC
TRBJ2-7 | TRBV19 | NA | NA | CASSGQTYEQYF | TGTGCCAGTAGCGGACAGACCTACGAGCAGTACTTC
TRBJ2-7 | TRBV13 | TRBD2 | NA | CASSLGGPRYEQYF | TGTGCCAGCAGCTTGGGAGGGCCTCGGTACGAGCAGTACTTC
TRBJ2-7 | TRBV4-1 | TRBD2 | NA | CASSQGLAAPYEQYF | TGCGCCAGCAGCCAAGGACTAGCGGCCCCCTACGAGCAGTACTTC
TRBJ2-7 | TRBV11-2 | TRBD1 | NA | CASSSPGQGLGEVVYEQYF | TGTGCCAGCAGCTCTCCGGGACAGGGGTTGGGGGAGGTTGTCTACGAGCAGTACTTC
TRBJ1-1 | TRBV19 | NA | NA | CASSMSFYTLGTEAFF | TGTGCCAGTAGTATGAGCTTCTACACCCTAGGGACTGAAGCTTTCTTT
TRBJ1-1 | TRBV29-1 | NA | NA | CSVSRPEAFF | TGCAGCGTGTCTCGTCCTGAAGCTTTCTTT
TRBJ2-5 | TRBV4-1 | NA | NA | CASSQGPLETQYF | TGCGCCAGCAGCCAAGGGCCCTTGGAGACCCAGTACTTC
TRBJ2-1 | TRBV29-1 | NA | NA | CSHEPRRYNEQFF | TGCAGCCATGAACCGCGACGGTACAATGAGCAGTTCTTC
TRBJ1-5 | TRBV28 | NA | NA | CASSFFRGNQPQHF | TGTGCCAGCAGTTTTTTTAGGGGCAATCAGCCCCAGCATTTT
TRBJ2-7 | TRBV19 | TRBD1 | NA | CASSEDRVQGHEQYF | TGTGCCAGTAGTGAGGACAGGGTCCAAGGCCACGAGCAGTACTTC
TRBJ1-3 | TRBV7-9 | TRBD1 | NA | CASSLRQGLSGNTIYF | TGTGCCAGCAGCCTAAGACAGGGCCTCTCTGGAAACACCATATATTTT
TRBJ2-2 | TRBV13 | NA | NA | CASSLDTNTGELFF | TGTGCCAGCAGCCTGGACACAAACACCGGGGAGCTGTTTTTT
TRBJ1-2 | TRBV28 | NA | once | CASLNMGGYTF | TGTGCCAGCCTTAATATGGGTGGCTACACCTTC
TRBJ2-7 | TRBV27 | NA | NA | CASSPSAGTRSYEQYF | TGTGCCAGCAGTCCGTCGGCCGGGACACGATCCTACGAGCAGTACTTC
TRBJ2-3 | TRBV4-1 | NA | NA | CASSQGGGLARTDTQYF | TGCGCCAGCAGCCAAGGGGGTGGGCTAGCGCGCACAGATACGCAGTATTTT
TRBJ1-5 | TRBV4-2 | NA | once | CASSQDFDSLNQPQHF | TGTGCCAGCAGCCAAGATTTCGACAGTCTCAATCAGCCCCAGCATTTT
TRBJ2-3 | TRBV4-1 | NA | NA | CASSQAAGLSTDTQYF | TGCGCCAGCAGCCAGGCAGCGGGCCTTAGCACAGATACGCAGTATTTT
TRBJ1-1 | TRBV4-3 | TRBD1 | NA | CASSQQGTEAFF | TGCGCCAGCAGTCAACAGGGGACTGAAGCTTTCTTT
TRBJ1-2 | TRBV9 | NA | NA | CASSVGRYGYTF | TGTGCCAGCAGCGTAGGGCGCTATGGCTACACCTTC
TRBJ2-1 | TRBV27 | NA | NA | CASSLRENKYNEQFF | TGTGCCAGCAGTTTAAGGGAAAACAAATACAATGAGCAGTTCTTC
TRBJ1-1 | TRBV5-1 | NA | NA | CASSLVPYEAFF | TGCGCCAGCAGCTTGGTACCCTATGAAGCTTTCTTT
TRBJ2-7 | TRBV19 | TRBD1 | NA | CASRIFPGTGNEQYF | TGTGCCAGTAGGATATTCCCCGGGACAGGGAACGAGCAGTACTTC